This T cell receptor beta chain comes out of a study of post-analysis software for immune sequencing data. Across the whole study: The disease courses spanned relapsing-remitting, secondary progressive and progressive-relapsing forms of multiple sclerosis. The study, taken as a whole, reports: There was significantly lower normalized Chao1 diversity in multiple sclerosis patients than in controls. In patients, five TRBV segments were more frequent than in controls, with TRBV5-6, TRBV5-1 and TRBV20-1 among them. Samples prepared in the same batch strongly co-clustered by F measure.

Note on this clonotype: The antigen is undetermined.

CDR1 and CDR2 (germline): SEHNR, FQNEAQ (reference sequence). The ends lost 5 bases at V and 4 bases at J; junction bases unmatched: 11. CDR3 length: 17 amino acids. Presence of unique molecular identifiers characterized the TCR beta cDNA libraries. Each CDR3 protein is one row after TCRdb ran MiXCR on the PCR reads. The sample comprises roughly 870,000 distinct CDR3 sequences, about 57% of which are singletons, and roughly 4.4% rests with the top ten. The origin of this receptor is a girl between 5 and 17 years old with multiple sclerosis. Sequencing was carried out using blood. The V call is TRBV7-9, the J call TRBJ2-5; 12 bases line up with TRBD1. CDR3 sequence: CASSTDLGQGARETQYF. DNA of the CDR3: TGTGCCAGCAGCACAGATCTGGGACAGGGGGCAAGAGAGACCCAGTACTTC.